Listed here are 8 T cell receptor beta chains from one sample, sequenced in a study of early T cells in non-severe SARS-CoV-2 infection. TCRdb reanalysed the 5' RACE reads using MiXCR and keeps one entry per CDR3 protein. The data hold fewer than 35,000 distinct CDR3 sequences, with about 5% observed a single time. The specimen was whole blood. The receptors derive from an adult who was a healthcare worker with PCR-confirmed SARS-CoV-2 infection or an uninfected control (not recorded which).

This clonotype was seen more than once but under ten times. The rearrangement links TRBV14 to TRBJ2-3; a weak D match, TRBD1 (6 bases). CDR1 and CDR2 from the germline V gene are SGHDN and FVKESK. Trimming shortened V by 2 bases and J by 6 bases, and 18 bases separated the two germline ends. The length of the CDR3 is 16 residues. CDR3: CASSQIDRSLVDTQYF. Here the CDR3 DNA reads TGTGCCAGCAGCCAAATAGACAGGAGCTTAGTGGATACGCAGTATTTT. Together with reference TRBV14 and TRBJ2-3, the CDR3 gives the full variable domain: EAGVTQFPSHSVIEKGQTVTLRCDPISGHDNLYWYRRVMGKEIKFLLHFVKESKQDESGMPNNRFLAERTGGTYSTLKVQPAELEDSGVYFCASSQIDRSLVDTQYFGPGTRLTVL.

This clonotype was observed at least ten times. J is TRBJ1-1 and V is TRBV28; no reliable D call. Germline V gives CDR1 MDHEN, CDR2 SYDVKM. The CDR3 totals 13 residues. V dropped 7 bases and J dropped 5 bases, with 14 bases sitting between them. The CDR3 is CASNLGVSTEAFF. The CDR3 DNA reads TGTGCCAGCAACCTGGGAGTTTCGACTGAAGCTTTCTTT.

The table lists this clonotype with many counts. The rearrangement joins TRBV6-5 to TRBJ2-7; D possibly uses TRBD1 or TRBD2 (6 bases each). The ends were cut back, 0 bases at V and 0 bases at J, with 12 bases in the middle. Germline lookup yields CDR1 MNHEY and CDR2 SVGAGI. The CDR3 runs to 16 residues. The CDR3 DNA reads as TGTGCCAGCAGTTACTCGATCGGAGGGGGCTCCTACGAGCAGTACTTC. This sequence encodes CASSYSIGGGSYEQYF.

V and J are TRBV5-1 and TRBJ2-2, with 7 bases identical to TRBD1. CDR1 and CDR2 (germline): SGHRS, YFSETQ. The CDR3 contains 17 residues. J lost 0 bases, V lost 2 bases, and 7 bases had no gene match. This CDR3 reads CASSFVRGQSNTGELFF. CDR3 coding DNA: TGCGCCAGCAGCTTCGTCCGGGGACAGTCGAACACCGGGGAGCTGTTTTTT.

This clonotype has more than one count but fewer than ten. The chain has TRBV15 and TRBJ1-5; no clear D gene. The CDR3 has 13 amino acids. V was clipped by 0 bases and J by 5 bases, with 5 bases between them. Germline loops: CDR1 LNHNV, CDR2 YYDKDF (reference sequence). This CDR3 is CATSRDWDQPQHF. For the CDR3, the DNA is TGTGCCACCAGCAGAGATTGGGATCAGCCCCAGCATTTT.

This clonotype was seen a few times. This sequence joins TRBV9 and TRBJ1-1; D gene uncertain. This CDR3 is 13 amino acids long. Trimming left V 2 bases short and J 0 bases short, with 5 bases between. From germline, CDR1 is SGDLS and CDR2 YYNGEE. The CDR3 nucleotides read TGTGCCAGCAGCGTCCTAATGAACACTGAAGCTTTCTTT. This gives the protein CASSVLMNTEAFF. The entire variable domain, with the rest obtained from reference TRBV9 and TRBJ1-1, is as follows: DSGVTQTPKHLITATGQRVTLRCSPRSGDLSVYWYQQSLDQGLQFLIQYYNGEERAKGNILERFSAQQFPDLHSELNLSSLELGDSALYFCASSVLMNTEAFFGQGTRLTVV.

The chain uses TRBV5-6 and TRBJ2-7; TRBD1 matches 7 bases. CDR3 length: 15 residues. Germline lookup yields CDR1 SGHDT and CDR2 YYEEEE. Trimming took 3 bases from V and 5 from J; bases not matched to a gene: 11. DNA for the CDR3: TGTGCCAGCAGCTCCGTCTCGACAGGGCTCCACGAGCAGTACTTC. Protein sequence: CASSSVSTGLHEQYF.

This clonotype was seen many times. V gene TRBV20-1 combines with J gene TRBJ1-5; D not resolved. The germline gives CDR1 DFQATT, CDR2 SNEGSKA (reference sequence). V was trimmed by 6 bases and J by 4 bases, leaving 10 bases between them. The CDR3 sequence is 12 residues long. CDR3 protein: CSAATYNQPQHF. The CDR3 DNA reads as TGCAGTGCCGCAACGTATAATCAGCCCCAGCATTTT.